This TCR beta chain was captured by sequencing in a study of blood T cell repertoires in COVID-19. As processed by the authors: The assay estimated nucleated cells by amplifying reference gene primers. Measured with immunoSEQ multiplex PCR; TCRdb has only the in-frame clones, and not every one. V and J calls and clone size come straight from that table; D and trimming were deduced from the DNA. The data contain 150,000 to 200,000 clones, about 83% of them singletons. Germline V gene sequence: CDR1 SGHVS, CDR2 FQNEAQ. Between the trimmed V and J ends, which lost 5 bases and 3 bases, there was a span of 10 bases. The CDR3 is made up of 14 amino acids.

Material: peripheral blood. The receptor was derived from a woman in her 70s with COVID-19, enrolled during active disease. The V call is TRBV7-8, the J call TRBJ1-4, with no clear D. This chain's CDR3 is CASSPFGSNEKLFF. Written as DNA, the CDR3 is TGTGCCAGCAGCCCGTTTGGCTCTAATGAAAAACTGTTTTTT. Full variable domain (outside the CDR3, taken from reference TRBV7-8 and TRBJ1-4): GAGVSQSPRYKVAKRGQDVALRCDPISGHVSLFWYQQALGQGPEFLTYFQNEAQLDKSGLPSDRFFAERPEGSVSTLKIQRTQQEDSAVYLCASSPFGSNEKLFFGSGTQLSVL.